These 21 T cell receptor beta chains share one sample of origin, sequenced in a study of blood T cell repertoires in COVID-19. Clones were read by immunoSEQ multiplex PCR, and TCRdb kept only the in-frame ones, dropping some. Here the sample spans tens of thousands of clones, roughly 90% being singletons. Material for sequencing was peripheral blood. The receptors come from a woman aged 50 to 60 with active or convalescent COVID-19.

V and J are TRBV2 and TRBJ1-6; D is undetermined. The ends were cut back, 3 bases at V and 5 bases at J, with 8 bases in the middle. This CDR3 has 14 amino acids. Germline loops: CDR1 SNHLY, CDR2 FYNNEI. The CDR3 DNA follows: TGTGCCAGCAGTGATCGCCGGGATAATTCACCCCTCCACTTT. Amino acids: CASSDRRDNSPLHF.

The rearrangement links TRBV7-8 to TRBJ2-7; D gene unclear. The CDR3 totals 12 residues. The ends were cut back, 5 bases at V and 2 bases at J, with 7 bases in the middle. Germline V gene lookup returns CDR1 SGHVS and CDR2 FQNEAQ. CDR3 residues: CASSPRPYEQYF. CDR3 sequence (DNA): TGTGCCAGCAGCCCGCGGCCCTACGAGCAGTACTTC.

This chain links TRBV7-3 with TRBJ2-7; 11 bases match TRBD2. With 2 bases clipped from V and 0 bases from J, the junction kept 3 bases outside the gene matches. CDR3 length equals 16 residues. The V gene's germline CDR1 is SGHTA and CDR2 FQGTGA. CDR3 sequence (DNA): TGTGCCAGCAGCTTAGTCACTAGCGGGAGCTCCTACGAGCAGTACTTC. This gives the protein CASSLVTSGSSYEQYF.

V gene TRBV19 combines with J gene TRBJ2-7, with 9 bases lining up with TRBD1. This CDR3 spans 14 amino acids. Germline values: CDR1 LNHDA, CDR2 SQIVND (reference sequence). J was trimmed by 1 base and V by 6 bases; bases with no gene match: 4. The CDR3 DNA sequence: TGTGCCAGTAGAGACAGGGGGGGATCCTACGAGCAGTACTTC. Translation gives CASRDRGGSYEQYF.

The chain has TRBV4-2 and TRBJ1-5, with 10 bases fitting TRBD1. The germline V gene has CDR1 LGHNA and CDR2 YNFKEQ. There are 18 residues in the CDR3. With V trimmed by 4 bases and J by 3 bases, 12 bases remained unmatched. The CDR3 region has the DNA TGTGCCAGCAGCCGAGGGACAGGGGAGCTTATGAACAATCAGCCCCAGCATTTT. Its translation: CASSRGTGELMNNQPQHF.

The chain links TRBV3-1 (or the pseudogene TRBV3-2) to TRBJ1-6, with a tentative D call TRBD1 (6 bases). Germline V lookup: CDR1 LGHDT, CDR2 YNNKEL (reference sequence). The CDR3 totals 17 residues. V lost 4 bases to trimming and J lost 9 bases, with 22 bases between them. As DNA, the CDR3 is TGTGCCAGCAGCCGTCGACAGGCGCCCGCCCGGAGTTCACCCCTCCACTTT. Translation gives CASSRRQAPARSSPLHF.

The V call is TRBV15, the J call TRBJ2-3; TRBD1 matches 8 bases. The CDR3 extends over 15 amino acids. Germline lookup yields CDR1 LNHNV and CDR2 YYDKDF (reference sequence). Losses at the gene ends were 4 bases for V and 6 bases for J; bases not matched to a gene: 9. CDR3 nucleotide sequence: TGTGCCACCAGCATGCAGGGGGCTCTCGTGGATACGCAGTATTTT. The encoded protein is CATSMQGALVDTQYF.

Of note for this clone: This sample includes further DNA sequences coding for the same CDR3. The chain carries TRBV19 and TRBJ2-3, with TRBD2 identical over 10 bases. Germline V lookup: CDR1 LNHDA, CDR2 SQIVND (reference sequence). The CDR3 spans 15 residues. Trimming cost V 9 bases and J 0 bases; bases outside gene matches: 6. The CDR3 region has the DNA TGTGCCAGCCGGACTAGCGGCTCTAGCACAGATACGCAGTATTTT. Translation gives CASRTSGSSTDTQYF.

Here the CDR3 reads CSVTGTGGGNEKLFF. DNA for the CDR3: TGCAGCGTAACCGGGACAGGGGGAGGTAATGAAAAACTGTTTTTT. This chain uses TRBV29-1 with TRBJ1-4; 11 nucleotides line up with TRBD1. This CDR3 contains 15 residues. The V segment lost 6 bases and the J segment 4 bases; nucleotides outside the gene matches: 7. In germline, CDR1 is SQVTM, CDR2 ANQGSEA.

This clone was recorded once. J is TRBJ2-3 and V is TRBV5-1; tentatively, D is TRBD2 (6 bases). Germline values: CDR1 SGHRS, CDR2 YFSETQ. The V end lost 0 bases, the J end lost 3 bases, and 11 bases lay between the germline ends. CDR3 length: 15 amino acids. The CDR3 region is CASSLEAGRTDTQYF. Here the CDR3 DNA reads TGCGCCAGCAGCTTGGAGGCAGGGAGGACAGATACGCAGTATTTT.

In nucleotides, the CDR3 is TGTGCCAGCCTCGGGACACCGAACACTGAAGCTTTCTTT. Its translation is CASLGTPNTEAFF. The V and J genes are TRBV7-8 and TRBJ1-1; D possibly corresponds to TRBD1 (6 bases). From germline, CDR1 is SGHVS and CDR2 FQNEAQ. There are 13 residues in the CDR3. The V gene lost 8 bases and the J gene lost 1 base, with 11 bases spanning the gap. Variable domain in full (rest from reference TRBV7-8 and TRBJ1-1): GAGVSQSPRYKVAKRGQDVALRCDPISGHVSLFWYQQALGQGPEFLTYFQNEAQLDKSGLPSDRFFAERPEGSVSTLKIQRTQQEDSAVYLCASLGTPNTEAFFGQGTRLTVV.

The chain uses TRBV6-5 and TRBJ1-5, with D unclear. In germline, CDR1 is MNHEY, CDR2 SVGAGI. The CDR3 length is 16 residues. The V gene lost 0 bases and the J gene lost 4 bases, with 13 bases spanning the gap. The CDR3 DNA reads TGTGCCAGCAGTTACTCGGCGGCAGTCCAAAATCAGCCCCAGCATTTT. Its protein product is CASSYSAAVQNQPQHF.

This sequence joins TRBV5-5 and TRBJ1-2, with TRBD1 identical over 9 bases. The CDR3 extends over 16 amino acids. After removal of 4 bases from V and 0 bases from J, the junction contained 7 bases not matched to a gene. The germline gives CDR1 SGHKS, CDR2 YYEKEE (reference sequence). The CDR3 region is CASSGGTGPTNYGYTF. CDR3 DNA sequence: TGTGCCAGCAGCGGGGGGACAGGGCCGACTAACTATGGCTACACCTTC.

The chain is built from TRBV18 and TRBJ1-1, with D possibly TRBD1 on 5 matching bases. Germline V gene data show CDR1 as KGHSH and CDR2 as LQKENI. The V end was cut by 3 bases, the J end by 1 base, with 15 bases between. This CDR3 comprises 16 residues. The CDR3 nucleotides read TGTGCCAGCTCACCCCGTTGGGGCGACCCGAACACTGAAGCTTTCTTT. Encoded protein: CASSPRWGDPNTEAFF.

V gene TRBV27 combines with J gene TRBJ2-5; D perhaps matches TRBD2 (6 bases). Trimming pared 6 bases from V and 5 bases from J, leaving 19 bases between. Germline CDR1 and CDR2: MNHEY and SMNVEV (reference sequence). This CDR3 is 15 amino acids long. The CDR3 region is CASSPYAGWRETQYF. In nucleotides, the CDR3 is TGTGCCAGCAGCCCTTATGCGGGGTGGCGGGAGACCCAGTACTTC.

The rearrangement uses TRBV9 and TRBJ1-2; D is perhaps TRBD1 (5 bases). CDR3 size: 17 residues. Trimming cost V 3 bases and J 5 bases, with 23 bases left between them. Germline V gives CDR1 SGDLS, CDR2 YYNGEE. The CDR3 spells CASSAPTSGDRSYGYTF. DNA for the CDR3: TGTGCCAGCAGCGCCCCTACATCGGGGGATCGGAGTTATGGCTACACCTTC.

The genes are TRBV7-3 and TRBJ2-7, with 7 positions matching TRBD2. The CDR3 is 15 amino acids. Germline V CDR1 and CDR2: SGHTA, FQGTGA. With 5 bases clipped from V and 1 base from J, the junction kept 8 bases outside the gene matches. The CDR3 region is CASSNPASGSYEQYF. DNA for the CDR3: TGTGCCAGCAGCAATCCGGCTAGCGGTTCCTACGAGCAGTACTTC.

The chain carries TRBV11-1 and TRBJ2-7; TRBD2 aligns across 12 bases. Germline V gene lookup returns CDR1 SGHAT and CDR2 FQDESV (reference sequence). Trimming took 8 bases from V and 2 from J; bases not matched to a gene: 1. The CDR3 is made up of 13 amino acids. The CDR3: CASRTSGTYEQYF. CDR3 in DNA: TGTGCCAGCCGGACTAGCGGGACCTACGAGCAGTACTTC.

This rearrangement joins TRBV10-1 to TRBJ2-1; 8 bases fit TRBD2. The V and J ends lost 4 bases and 1 base, in that order; junction bases with no gene match: 0. The germline gives CDR1 WNHNN, CDR2 SYGVQD (reference sequence). The CDR3 consists of 14 residues. Here the CDR3 reads CASSGGRSYNEQFF. The DNA of the CDR3 is TGCGCCAGCAGTGGCGGGAGGTCCTACAATGAGCAGTTCTTC.

The chain combines TRBV5-1 with TRBJ2-2; 11 bases agree with TRBD2. After removal of 6 bases from V and 3 bases from J, the junction contained 7 bases not matched to a gene. Germline CDR1 is SGHRS and CDR2 is YFSETQ. CDR3 length: 16 residues. The CDR3 region is CASKMPGLADTGELFF. The CDR3 DNA follows: TGCGCCAGCAAAATGCCGGGACTAGCGGACACCGGGGAGCTGTTTTTT. The variable domain in full, completed from reference TRBV5-1 and TRBJ2-2, reads KAGVTQTPRYLIKTRGQQVTLSCSPISGHRSVSWYQQTPGQGLQFLFEYFSETQRNKGNFPGRFSGRQFSNSRSEMNVSTLELGDSALYLCASKMPGLADTGELFFGEGSRLTVL.

The chain is built from TRBV5-1 and TRBJ2-2, with 11 bases matching TRBD2. CDR1 and CDR2 from the germline V gene are SGHRS and YFSETQ. The CDR3 has 19 residues. Germline trimming cut 4 bases from V and 2 bases from J; bases unmatched to any gene: 13. In nucleotides, the CDR3 is TGCGCCAGCAGCAGCGGGACTAGCGGAGAGGACTTCAACACCGGGGAGCTGTTTTTT. Protein product: CASSSGTSGEDFNTGELFF.